This TCR beta chain came from a study of blood T cell repertoires in COVID-19. The CDR3 loop spans 15 amino acids. Trimming removed 0 bases at V and 4 bases at J, with 12 bases between. Germline-derived CDR1 and CDR2 are ENHRY and SYGVKD. The table came from immunoSEQ multiplex PCR; TCRdb's copy has only in-frame clones and leaves some out. This sample carries about 320,000 clones, roughly 90% of them seen once, and the ten largest clones take 5.2%. Cohort allocation depended upon clinical history that participants reported. The specimen was PBMCs or T cells enriched from blood (not recorded which). The chain carries TRBV10-3 and TRBJ1-1; D is unresolved. The receptor comes from a man aged 55 to 70 who had recovered from COVID-19. CDR3 loop: CAISESTTGITEAFF. The DNA of the CDR3 is TGTGCCATCAGTGAGTCGACAACCGGGATCACTGAAGCTTTCTTT.